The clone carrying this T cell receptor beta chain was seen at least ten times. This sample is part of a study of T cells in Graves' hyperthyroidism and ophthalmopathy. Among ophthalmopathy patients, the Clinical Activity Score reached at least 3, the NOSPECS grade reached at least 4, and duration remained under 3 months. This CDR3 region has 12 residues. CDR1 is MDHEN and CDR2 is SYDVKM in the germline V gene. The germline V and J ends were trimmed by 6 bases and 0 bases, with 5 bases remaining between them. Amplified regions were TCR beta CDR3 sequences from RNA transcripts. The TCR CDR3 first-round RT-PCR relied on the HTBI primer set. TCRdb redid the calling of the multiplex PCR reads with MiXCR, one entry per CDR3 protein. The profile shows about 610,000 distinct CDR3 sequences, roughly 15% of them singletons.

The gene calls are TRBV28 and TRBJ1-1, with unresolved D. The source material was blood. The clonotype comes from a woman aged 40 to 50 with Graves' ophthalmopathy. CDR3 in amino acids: CASRTLNTEAFF. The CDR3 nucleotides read TGTGCCAGCAGAACACTGAACACTGAAGCTTTCTTT.